What follows are 10 T cell receptor beta chains derived from one specimen sequenced in a study of blood T cells in healthy people across ages (dated by TCRdb to the mid-2010s). Library preparation used 5' RACE. Reads for this sample came from an Illumina HiSeq 2500. A second roughly 7 to 11 cycle PCR used a sample-barcoded 5' primer and a J-beta primer mix. TCRdb reworked the public reads: Q25 trimming with fastp, MiXCR clone assembly, productive beta chains retained. A single entry per CDR3 protein holds the most common genes and DNA from its merged rows. Within this sample are roughly 1,500,000 distinct CDR3 sequences, with roughly 30% of them counted one time only. The ten biggest clones cover approximately 11% of the sample. The sequencing input was blood. The receptors stem from a woman aged 30 to 39 in good health.

This clonotype showed up just a few times. V gene TRBV7-8 combines with J gene TRBJ1-2; TRBD1 matches 9 bases. The CDR3 covers 15 residues. CDR1 and CDR2 from the germline V gene are SGHVS and FQNEAQ. J gave up 5 bases and V 5 bases, and 9 bases lay outside the gene matches. CDR3 in amino acids: CASSLTGGAGYGYTF. The CDR3, as DNA: TGTGCCAGCAGCCTTACAGGGGGCGCGGGTTATGGCTACACCTTC.

In the case of this clonotype: This may stem from a read error, because a much larger clone lies one nucleotide away. V and J are TRBV7-2 and TRBJ1-2; D remains ambiguous. Germline CDR1 and CDR2: SGHTA and FQGNSA. The CDR3 is 18 residues long. V was shortened by 5 bases and J by 4 bases, with 26 bases between the two germline ends. CDR3 in DNA: TGTGCCAGCAGCCCCGGCAGTGATTCCTCGGGTTTTGGCTATGGCTACACCTTC. It yields the protein CASSPGSDSSGFGYGYTF.

The V call is TRBV7-3, the J call TRBJ2-1; perhaps TRBD1 as D (5 bases). Germline V gene lookup returns CDR1 SGHTA and CDR2 FQGTGA. Trimming removed 5 bases from V and 0 bases from J, with 11 bases in between. CDR3 length: 15 amino acids. DNA for the CDR3: TGTGCCAGCAGCAAGGGGTTGAGCTCCTACAATGAGCAGTTCTTC. Translated: CASSKGLSSYNEQFF.

The J gene is TRBJ2-7, the V gene TRBV24-1, with 8 bases lining up with TRBD2. The CDR3 is 15 amino acids. V lost 3 bases to trimming and J lost 3 bases; unmatched junction nucleotides: 6. Per the germline V gene, CDR1 is KGHDR and CDR2 is SFDVKD. This chain's CDR3 is CATSDHRGTSYEQYF. CDR3 DNA sequence: TGTGCCACCAGTGATCACCGCGGGACTAGCTACGAGCAGTACTTC.

The chain is built from TRBV6-5 and TRBJ2-1; TRBD1 might be the D (6 bases). V lost 0 bases to trimming and J lost 7 bases, with 25 bases between them. The V gene's germline CDR1 is MNHEY and CDR2 SVGAGI. The CDR3 has 19 amino acids. CDR3 loop: CASSYSKSWGRAGGNEQFF. In DNA form, the CDR3 reads TGTGCCAGCAGTTACTCGAAAAGTTGGGGGCGGGCTGGCGGGAATGAGCAGTTCTTC.

This clonotype was seen a handful of times. The V and J genes are TRBV30 and TRBJ2-7, with no clear D. CDR1 and CDR2 from the germline V gene are GTSNPN and SVGIG (reference sequence). V was cut by 5 bases and J by 6 bases, with 14 bases left in between. This CDR3 spans 12 amino acids. The CDR3: CAWVMSATEQYF. The DNA for the CDR3 is TGTGCCTGGGTGATGTCGGCTACCGAGCAGTACTTC.

V is TRBV5-1 and J is TRBJ2-2; D is possibly TRBD1 (6 bases). Germline values: CDR1 SGHRS, CDR2 YFSETQ. V lost 2 bases and J lost 1, with 12 bases in between. The CDR3 has 16 residues. CDR3 region: CASSFNPQGNTGELFF. The CDR3 nucleotides are TGCGCCAGCAGCTTTAACCCACAGGGGAACACCGGGGAGCTGTTTTTT.

This chain links TRBV11-2 with TRBJ2-1; D possibly corresponds to TRBD2 (6 bases). Trimming shortened V by 0 bases and J by 4 bases, and 13 bases separated the two germline ends. CDR1 SGHAT and CDR2 FQNNGV come from the germline V gene. CDR3 length: 16 residues. CDR3 bases: TGTGCCAGCAGCTTAGAAGGTGGTAGCGGTTACAATGAGCAGTTCTTC. Residues: CASSLEGGSGYNEQFF.

This clonotype was seen more than once but under ten times. The chain combines TRBV7-6 with TRBJ1-1; TRBD1 matches at 9 bases. The CDR3 covers 15 residues. Germline values: CDR1 SGHVS, CDR2 FNYEAQ. Losses at the gene ends were 0 bases for V and 7 bases for J; bases not matched to a gene: 6. The CDR3 is CASSLAGDRAFEAFF. As DNA, the CDR3 is TGTGCCAGCAGCTTAGCGGGGGACAGGGCCTTTGAAGCTTTCTTT.

The chain couples TRBV5-1 to TRBJ2-1, with 8 nucleotides matching TRBD2. The trim removed 2 bases at V and 3 bases at J, leaving 4 bases unmatched. The germline gives CDR1 SGHRS, CDR2 YFSETQ. CDR3 length equals 15 residues. This CDR3 is CASSLQRENYNEQFF. The DNA of the CDR3 is TGCGCCAGCAGCTTACAGCGGGAGAACTACAATGAGCAGTTCTTC. Looking up the rest from reference TRBV5-1 and TRBJ2-1 gives the full variable domain: KAGVTQTPRYLIKTRGQQVTLSCSPISGHRSVSWYQQTPGQGLQFLFEYFSETQRNKGNFPGRFSGRQFSNSRSEMNVSTLELGDSALYLCASSLQRENYNEQFFGPGTRLTVL.